The 7 T cell receptor beta chains below all came from one sample that was sequenced in a study of CD8 T cells in ankylosing spondylitis. TCRdb independently ran MiXCR on the 5' RACE reads; one entry per CDR3 protein. In the table there are around 540,000 distinct CDR3 sequences, roughly 13% of which are singletons. Study results and caveats: A TCR beta motif made of 7 to 9 highly homologous variants seemed typical of ankylosing spondylitis blood.

The antigens for these receptors are not known. Sequencing used blood, either unsorted or a sorted T cell fraction (not recorded which). The receptors were sampled from a male donor with ankylosing spondylitis.

A few counts support this clonotype. The chain has TRBV7-8 and TRBJ2-5; TRBD2 matches 10 bases. With 5 bases clipped from V and 5 bases from J, the junction kept 23 bases outside the gene matches. This CDR3 has 20 amino acids. Germline values: CDR1 SGHVS, CDR2 FQNEAQ. CDR3 DNA sequence: TGTGCCAGCAGCCGCCCCGGGACTAGCGTAAAGAAAAGGGCTGTGGAGACCCAGTACTTC. It encodes CASSRPGTSVKKRAVETQYF.

Many counts were recorded for this clonotype. The chain joins TRBV20-1 to TRBJ2-2, with D hard to call. Germline CDR1 DFQATT, CDR2 SNEGSKA (reference sequence). The CDR3 loop spans 13 amino acids. Between the trimmed V and J ends, which lost 3 bases and 4 bases, there was a span of 9 bases. The DNA for the CDR3 is TGCAGTGCTAGCGGAGTTAGCACCGGGGAGCTGTTTTTT. Its translation: CSASGVSTGELFF.

The chain uses TRBV24-1 and TRBJ2-5; possible D gene TRBD1, 7 bases. Looked up from germline, CDR1 is KGHDR and CDR2 is SFDVKD. Trimming removed 0 bases at V and 4 bases at J, with 8 bases between. The CDR3 extends over 14 amino acids. Here the CDR3 reads CATSDLQGGETQYF. CDR3 bases: TGTGCCACCAGTGATTTGCAGGGGGGAGAGACCCAGTACTTC.

The chain has TRBV20-1 and TRBJ2-2, with D uncertain. The CDR3 consists of 15 residues. Germline V CDR1 and CDR2: DFQATT, SNEGSKA (reference sequence). Deletions cut 3 bases from V and 0 bases from J, with 11 bases between. The CDR3 coding sequence is TGCAGTGCTAGGGACCCTACGGCGAACACCGGGGAGCTGTTTTTT. Its protein is CSARDPTANTGELFF.

At least ten counts were recorded for this clonotype. The chain couples TRBV11-2 to TRBJ2-3; TRBD1 agrees at 9 bases. Germline loops: CDR1 SGHAT, CDR2 FQNNGV. The ends lost 1 base at V and 8 bases at J; junction bases unmatched: 7. The CDR3 runs to 15 residues. The CDR3 reads CASSLVGQGLGTQYF. DNA for the CDR3: TGTGCCAGCAGCTTAGTGGGACAGGGTCTTGGTACGCAGTATTTT.

This clonotype was seen ten or more times. The rearrangement uses TRBV29-1 and TRBJ2-1; D perhaps matches TRBD2 (6 bases). CDR3 size: 15 residues. Germline loops: CDR1 SQVTM, CDR2 ANQGSEA. V was pared by 5 bases and J by 1 base, with 15 bases between. DNA of the CDR3: TGCAGCGTTCTTAGCGGCCTATCGTCCTACAATGAGCAGTTCTTC. Its translation is CSVLSGLSSYNEQFF.

The rearrangement joins TRBV7-7 to TRBJ2-3; 8 bases are a match to TRBD2. J lost 0 bases, V lost 4 bases, and 3 bases had no gene match. CDR3 length: 15 amino acids. CDR1 and CDR2 from the germline V gene are SSHAT and FNYEAQ (reference sequence). This chain's CDR3 is CASSSGRGSTDTQYF. Here the CDR3 DNA reads TGTGCCAGCAGCTCCGGGAGGGGGAGCACAGATACGCAGTATTTT.